This T cell receptor (beta chain) derives from a study of T cell repertoires in cytomegalovirus infection. The germline V gene has CDR1 DFQATT and CDR2 SNEGSKA (reference sequence). The CDR3 runs to 14 residues. Trimming took 6 bases from V and 4 from J, leaving 16 bases between them. Each CDR3 protein is one row after TCRdb ran MiXCR on the reads. This table holds around 240,000 distinct CDR3 sequences, over 20% found once. The sequence came from a human donor in good health (CMV status not recorded). Some clones in this sample may be carry-over from other donors' samples. The rearrangement links TRBV20-1 to TRBJ1-5; D possibly corresponds to TRBD1 (5 bases). The specimen was CD8+ T cells from PBMCs. This CDR3 reads CSATTVGINQPQHF. In DNA, the CDR3 is TGCAGTGCAACGACAGTGGGCATTAATCAGCCCCAGCATTTT.